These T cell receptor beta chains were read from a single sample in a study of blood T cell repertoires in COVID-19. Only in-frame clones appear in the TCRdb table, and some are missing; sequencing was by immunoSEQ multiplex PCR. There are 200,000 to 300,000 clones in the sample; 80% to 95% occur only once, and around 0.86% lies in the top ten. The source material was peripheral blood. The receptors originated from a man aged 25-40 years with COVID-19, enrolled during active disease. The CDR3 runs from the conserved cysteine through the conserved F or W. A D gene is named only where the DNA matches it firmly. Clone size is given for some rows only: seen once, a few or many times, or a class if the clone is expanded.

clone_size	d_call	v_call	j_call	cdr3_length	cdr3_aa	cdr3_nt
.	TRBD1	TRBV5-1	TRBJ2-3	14	CASSLGGTGDTQYF	TGCGCCAGCAGCTTAGGGGGCACCGGAGATACGCAGTATTTT
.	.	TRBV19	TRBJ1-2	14	CASSPTFGHYGYTF	TGTGCCAGTAGTCCTACTTTTGGGCACTATGGCTACACCTTC
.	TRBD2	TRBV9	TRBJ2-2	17	CASSLSARGAAQGELFF	TGTGCCAGCAGCTTATCCGCGCGGGGGGCGGCACAAGGGGAGCTGTTTTTT
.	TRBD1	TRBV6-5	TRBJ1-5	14	CASSGQGTGQPQHF	TGTGCCAGCAGCGGACAGGGTACAGGGCAGCCCCAGCATTTT
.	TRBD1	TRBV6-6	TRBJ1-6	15	CASSSWDRDNSPLHF	TGTGCCAGCAGTTCCTGGGACAGAGATAATTCACCCCTCCACTTT
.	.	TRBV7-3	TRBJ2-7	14	CASSLSAGSYEQYF	TGTGCCAGCAGCTTATCCGCGGGTTCCTACGAGCAGTACTTC
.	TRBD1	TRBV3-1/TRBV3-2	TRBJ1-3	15	CASSQVTGTGNTIYF	TGTGCCAGCAGCCAGGTAACCGGGACAGGGAACACCATATATTTT
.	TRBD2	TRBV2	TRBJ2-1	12	CASSGAGGPILF	TGTGCCAGCAGTGGTGCGGGGGGCCCCATTCTCTTC
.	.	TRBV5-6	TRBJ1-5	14	CASSLGMGGQPQHF	TGTGCCAGCAGCTTGGGAATGGGGGGTCAGCCCCAGCATTTT
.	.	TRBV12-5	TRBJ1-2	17	CASGPRSTLTSNYGYTF	TGTGCTAGTGGTCCCCGGTCGACCCTGACATCTAACTATGGCTACACCTTC
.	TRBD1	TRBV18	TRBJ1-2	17	CASSPGTGDQRNYGYTF	TGTGCCAGCTCACCCGGGACAGGGGACCAAAGGAACTATGGCTACACCTTC
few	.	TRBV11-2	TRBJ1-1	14	CASSLSPGAAEAFF	TGTGCCAGCAGCTTATCACCAGGGGCGGCTGAAGCTTTCTTT
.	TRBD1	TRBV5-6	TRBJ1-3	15	CASSGQGKGGNTIYF	TGTGCCAGCAGCGGACAGGGAAAGGGCGGAAACACCATATATTTT
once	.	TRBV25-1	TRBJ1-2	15	CASSEVEEGRNGYTF	TGTGCCAGCAGTGAAGTGGAGGAGGGCAGGAACGGCTACACCTTC
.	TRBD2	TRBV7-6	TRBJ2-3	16	CASSLGLAATTDTQYF	TGTGCCAGCAGCTTGGGCCTAGCGGCAACCACAGATACGCAGTATTTT
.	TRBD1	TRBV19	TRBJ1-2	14	CASTPDRGSYGYTF	TGTGCCAGTACTCCAGACAGGGGCTCTTATGGCTACACCTTC
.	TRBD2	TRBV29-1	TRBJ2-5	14	CSAAPWGGQETQYF	TGCAGCGCCGCCCCCTGGGGGGGGCAAGAGACCCAGTACTTC
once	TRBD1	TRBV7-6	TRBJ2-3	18	CASSLRAPTGFSTDTQYF	TGTGCCAGCAGCTTAAGGGCCCCGACAGGGTTTAGCACAGATACGCAGTATTTT
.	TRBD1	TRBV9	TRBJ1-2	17	CASSAGTGTDRLWGYTF	TGTGCCAGCAGCGCCGGGACAGGCACCGATCGATTATGGGGCTACACCTTC
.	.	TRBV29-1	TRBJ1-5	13	CSVGGGRGEPQHF	TGCAGCGTCGGCGGTGGCCGGGGTGAGCCCCAGCATTTT
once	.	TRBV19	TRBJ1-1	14	CASSIWAMNTEAFF	TGTGCCAGTAGTATCTGGGCCATGAACACTGAAGCTTTCTTT
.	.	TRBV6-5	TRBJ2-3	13	CASSRGLGDTQYF	TGTGCCAGCAGTCGGGGTCTCGGGGATACGCAGTATTTT
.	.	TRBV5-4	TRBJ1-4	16	CASSPYRGGRGGKLFF	TGTGCCAGCAGCCCGTATCGGGGAGGGAGAGGGGGTAAACTGTTTTTT
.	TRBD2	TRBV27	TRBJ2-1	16	CASRPGLAGAYNEQFF	TGTGCCAGCAGACCAGGACTAGCGGGGGCCTACAATGAGCAGTTCTTC
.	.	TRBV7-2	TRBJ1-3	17	CASSLPGHVSSGNTIYF	TGTGCCAGCAGCTTGCCGGGACACGTTAGCTCTGGAAACACCATATATTTT
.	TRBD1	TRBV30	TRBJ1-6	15	CAANRGGSYNSPLHF	TGTGCCGCGAACAGGGGCGGCTCCTATAATTCACCCCTCCACTTT
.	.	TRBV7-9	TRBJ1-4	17	CASSPNRQRTTNEKLFF	TGTGCCAGCAGCCCCAACCGACAGAGAACAACTAATGAAAAACTGTTTTTT
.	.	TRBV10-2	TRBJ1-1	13	CASSGQMNTEAFF	TGCGCCAGCAGTGGACAGATGAACACTGAAGCTTTCTTT
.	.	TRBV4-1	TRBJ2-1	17	CASSHLNLIAVEGEQFF	TGCGCCAGCAGCCACCTCAACTTAATAGCGGTGGAGGGTGAGCAGTTCTTC
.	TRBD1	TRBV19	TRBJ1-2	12	CASSNRGYGYTF	TGTGCCAGTAGTAACAGGGGCTATGGCTACACCTTC
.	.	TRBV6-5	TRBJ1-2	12	CASSSNSYGYTF	TGTGCCAGCAGTTCAAACAGCTATGGCTACACCTTC
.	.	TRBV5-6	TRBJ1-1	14	CASSLAGGNTEAFF	TGTGCCAGCAGCTTGGCCGGGGGGAACACTGAAGCTTTCTTT
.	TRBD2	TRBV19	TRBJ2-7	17	CASITGGDRLSSYEQYF	TGTGCCAGTATCACGGGGGGTGACAGACTTAGCTCCTACGAGCAGTACTTC
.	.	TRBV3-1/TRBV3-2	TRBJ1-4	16	CASSPTLTGLGEKLFF	TGTGCCAGCAGCCCGACTTTGACAGGTCTGGGAGAAAAACTGTTTTTT
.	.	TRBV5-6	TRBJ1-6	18	CASSLGPGSISYNSPLHF	TGTGCCAGCAGCTTGGGTCCGGGGAGTATCTCCTATAATTCACCCCTCCACTTT
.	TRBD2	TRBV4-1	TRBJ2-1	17	CASSQFFISGGAREQFF	TGCGCCAGCAGCCAATTTTTTATTAGCGGGGGGGCCAGAGAGCAGTTCTTC
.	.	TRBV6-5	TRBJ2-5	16	CASSYSRSLLQETQYF	TGTGCCAGCAGTTACTCGAGGTCCTTATTACAAGAGACCCAGTACTTC
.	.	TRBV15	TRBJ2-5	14	CATSRDGGQETQYF	TGTGCCACCAGCAGAGACGGCGGGCAAGAGACCCAGTACTTC
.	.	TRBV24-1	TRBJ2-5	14	CATKRDGGLETQYF	TGTGCCACCAAACGGGACGGGGGTTTGGAGACCCAGTACTTC
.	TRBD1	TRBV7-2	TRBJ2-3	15	CASSYGTGSTDTQYF	TGTGCCAGCAGCTACGGGACAGGGAGCACAGATACGCAGTATTTT
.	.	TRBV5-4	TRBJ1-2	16	CASSLDPGGSLYGYTF	TGTGCCAGCAGCTTGGATCCGGGGGGATCTCTCTATGGCTACACCTTC
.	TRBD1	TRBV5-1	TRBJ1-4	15	CASSRTGATNEKLFF	TGCGCCAGCAGTCGCACAGGGGCAACTAATGAAAAACTGTTTTTT
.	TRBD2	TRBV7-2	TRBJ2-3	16	CASSLGSSGGTDTQYF	TGTGCCAGCAGCTTAGGGTCTAGCGGGGGCACAGATACGCAGTATTTT
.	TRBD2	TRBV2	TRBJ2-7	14	CASSFGGGAYEQYF	TGTGCCAGCAGTTTCGGGGGGGGTGCCTACGAGCAGTACTTC
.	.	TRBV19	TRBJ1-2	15	CASSISPREYYGYTF	TGTGCCAGTAGTATAAGTCCCCGGGAGTACTATGGCTACACCTTC
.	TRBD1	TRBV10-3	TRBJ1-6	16	CAIRDRGGTYNSPLHF	TGTGCCATCAGGGACAGGGGTGGTACCTATAATTCACCCCTCCACTTT
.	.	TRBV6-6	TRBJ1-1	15	CASSLILFGNTEAFF	TGTGCCAGCAGTCTCATCCTATTTGGGAACACTGAAGCTTTCTTT
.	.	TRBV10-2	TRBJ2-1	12	CASSVGTGEQFF	TGCGCCAGCAGTGTCGGAACGGGTGAGCAGTTCTTC
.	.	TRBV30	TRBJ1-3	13	CAWNRGYGNTIYF	TGTGCCTGGAATCGGGGTTATGGAAACACCATATATTTT
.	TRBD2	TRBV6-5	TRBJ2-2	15	CASRSAGGRTGELFF	TGTGCCAGCAGGAGCGCGGGGGGGCGTACCGGGGAGCTGTTTTTT